This T cell receptor beta chain was sequenced in a study of cytomegalovirus exposure and HLA in healthy donors. Overall study: From donors who were HLA-typed, an early data release held approximately 80 million unique TCRs.

PCR employed 60 Vbeta and 13 Jbeta primers. Assay: immunoSEQ multiplex PCR; the TCRdb copy retains only in-frame clones and omits some. Of some 120,000 clones detected, around 72% appear once; the ten largest clones hold about 9.1%. The ends lost 4 bases at V and 3 bases at J; junction bases unmatched: 8. The CDR3 length is 16 residues. CDR1 and CDR2 (germline): SGHDT, YYEEEE. On this clone: Antigen: not known.

General study findings and limits: According to reports, the classifier identified cytomegalovirus status with high specificity and sensitivity. TCR beta V- and J-gene trimming was later associated with a missense DCLRE1C variant. TCR beta V segments were, for the most part, productive about 87% or about 30% of the time in an earlier analysis.

The gene calls are TRBV5-6 and TRBJ2-7, with 12 bases lining up with TRBD2. The specimen was PBMCs. The origin of this receptor is a woman between 45 and 60 years old in good health and CMV-seropositive. CDR3: CASSSPLAGGNYEQYF. CDR3 sequence (DNA): TGTGCCAGCAGCAGTCCTCTAGCGGGGGGGAACTACGAGCAGTACTTC.